The clone carrying this TCR beta chain occurred once. These data belong to a study of blood T cell repertoires in COVID-19. Turning to the study itself: COVID-19 samples from acute and convalescent phases originated in the United States, Italy and Spain. T cells, B-cell-depleted T cells, or PBMCs provided the cDNA or gDNA that served as material.

The study recruited people aged roughly 18 to 89 years across about two dozen US areas. The trim removed 5 bases at V and 1 base at J, leaving 6 bases unmatched. The CDR3 runs to 15 residues. Germline lookup yields CDR1 LNHDA and CDR2 SQIVND (reference sequence). As processed by the authors: Counts of nucleated cells, estimated from reference gene primer amplification, were obtained. TCRdb's copy holds only in-frame clones and misses some; the assay was immunoSEQ multiplex PCR. The V and J calls and clone size are taken from that table; D and trimming were inferred from the DNA. This sample has roughly 250,000 clones, with approximately 90% found just once.

This clonotype was sampled from a woman in her 30s with acute COVID-19. The V and J genes are TRBV19 and TRBJ1-1, with 8 bases fitting TRBD1. Material for sequencing was PBMCs or T cells enriched from blood (not recorded which). The CDR3 DNA sequence: TGTGCCAGTAGTGCCAGGGACAGGCAGAACACTGAAGCTTTCTTT. Translation gives CASSARDRQNTEAFF.